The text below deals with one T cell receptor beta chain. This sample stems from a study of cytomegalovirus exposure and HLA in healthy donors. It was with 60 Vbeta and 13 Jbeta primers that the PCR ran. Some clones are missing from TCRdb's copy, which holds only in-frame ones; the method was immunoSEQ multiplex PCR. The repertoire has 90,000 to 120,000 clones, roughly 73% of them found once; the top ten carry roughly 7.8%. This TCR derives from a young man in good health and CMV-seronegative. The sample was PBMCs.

The DNA of the CDR3 is TGCGCCAGCAGCCCTTCCTCGGACAGGGCCTCCTACGAGCAGTACTTC. This codes for CASSPSSDRASYEQYF. The gene calls are TRBV5-1 and TRBJ2-7; TRBD1 matches 8 bases. This CDR3 is built from 16 residues. Germline V CDR1 and CDR2: SGHRS, YFSETQ. J was trimmed by 0 bases and V by 4 bases; bases with no gene match: 9.